Listed here are 29 T cell receptor beta chains from one sample, sequenced in a study of blood T cell repertoires in COVID-19. Profiling relied on immunoSEQ multiplex PCR, and the TCRdb table lists in-frame clones only, not all of them. The repertoire holds some 200,000 clones, with 81% as singletons. The sample consisted of peripheral blood. The receptors shown here come from a woman aged 40 to 50 with COVID-19, enrolled during active disease.

V and J are TRBV25-1 and TRBJ2-3; D not certain. The CDR3 contains 12 residues. Germline V lookup: CDR1 MGHDK, CDR2 SYGVNS. With 6 bases removed from V and 4 bases from J, the gap between germline ends came to 8 bases. As DNA, the CDR3 is TGTGCCAGCAGGGTCCAGGCAGATACGCAGTATTTT. Amino acids: CASRVQADTQYF.

This chain links TRBV5-6 with TRBJ2-3, with 9 bases fitting TRBD1. V shed 4 bases and J 4 bases; nucleotides not matched to a gene: 4. The germline CDR1 and CDR2 sequences are SGHDT and YYEEEE. The length of the CDR3 is 14 residues. CDR3 residues: CASSPTGGADTQYF. Here the CDR3 DNA reads TGTGCCAGCAGCCCTACAGGGGGCGCAGATACGCAGTATTTT.

This chain links TRBV2 with TRBJ2-1, with 10 bases aligning to TRBD1. CDR1 SNHLY and CDR2 FYNNEI come from the germline V gene. The CDR3 loop spans 14 amino acids. V shed 6 bases, J shed 8 bases, and the junction held 7 bases outside the gene matches. CDR3 bases: TGTGCCAGCAGCGCCGGGACAGGGGTCCATGAGCAGTTCTTC. Translating it yields CASSAGTGVHEQFF.

This chain connects TRBV7-8 to TRBJ2-7, with 7 bases that match TRBD1. Germline values: CDR1 SGHVS, CDR2 FQNEAQ. The CDR3 spans 14 residues. Trimming removed 5 bases from V and 4 bases from J; junction bases left unmatched: 8. CDR3 nucleotides: TGTGCCAGCAGCCTTACAGACAGGGATTACGAGCAGTACGTC. Translating gives CASSLTDRDYEQYV.

This rearrangement joins TRBV7-9 to TRBJ1-6; tentative D call: TRBD1 (6 bases). Trimming took 4 bases from V and 5 from J, leaving 12 bases between them. The germline V gene encodes CDR1 SEHNR and CDR2 FQNEAQ (reference sequence). This CDR3 region has 15 residues. The CDR3 DNA reads as TGTGCCAGCAGCTCAGGGGAAGGGCATAATTCACCCCTCCACTTT. Amino acids: CASSSGEGHNSPLHF.

The chain combines TRBV2 with TRBJ2-1; TRBD2 matches 10 bases. V lost 6 bases and J lost 10; bases outside the gene matches: 9. The CDR3 is 14 amino acids. The germline V gene encodes CDR1 SNHLY and CDR2 FYNNEI. The DNA of the CDR3 is TGTGCCAGCAGAGGTTCTAGCGGGAGCGGCGAGCAGTTCTTC. As protein: CASRGSSGSGEQFF.

The chain has TRBV13 and TRBJ1-6, with D maybe TRBD1 (5 bases). The germline CDR1 and CDR2 sequences are PRHDT and FYEKMQ (reference sequence). The CDR3 length is 13 residues. Trimming took 5 bases from V and 13 from J, leaving 15 bases between them. The CDR3: CASSTAGAYPLHF. Here the CDR3 DNA reads TGTGCCAGCAGCACCGCTGGGGCTTATCCCCTCCACTTT. The full variable domain, completed using reference TRBV13 and TRBJ1-6, is AAGVIQSPRHLIKEKRETATLKCYPIPRHDTVYWYQQGPGQDPQFLISFYEKMQSDKGSIPDRFSAQQFSDYHSELNMSSLELGDSALYFCASSTAGAYPLHFGNGTRLTVT.

This chain joins TRBV7-9 and TRBJ2-7; tentatively, D is TRBD2 (6 bases). This CDR3 region has 14 residues. Per the germline V gene, CDR1 is SEHNR and CDR2 is FQNEAQ (reference sequence). V dropped 1 base and J dropped 5 bases, with 12 bases sitting between them. The CDR3 spells CASSLVRERDEQYF. The CDR3 nucleotides are TGTGCCAGCAGCTTAGTACGGGAGCGGGACGAGCAGTACTTC.

The DNA of the CDR3 is TGTGCCAGCAGCCCACGACTAGCGGGGGGGCGGGAGACCCAGTACTTC. Translating it yields CASSPRLAGGRETQYF. V gene TRBV7-8 combines with J gene TRBJ2-5, with TRBD2 matching over 14 bases. With V trimmed by 5 bases and J by 5 bases, 7 bases remained unmatched. Germline V gives CDR1 SGHVS, CDR2 FQNEAQ. The CDR3 runs to 16 residues.

This chain connects TRBV28 to TRBJ1-2, with a possible D match to TRBD1 (5 bases). The CDR3 loop spans 16 amino acids. Between the trimmed V and J ends, which lost 2 bases and 8 bases, there was a span of 21 bases. Germline CDR1 reads MDHEN; CDR2 reads SYDVKM. The CDR3 reads CASSLRAIRQSQGYTF. In DNA, the CDR3 is TGTGCCAGCAGTTTACGTGCCATAAGACAGTCACAAGGCTACACCTTC.

This clone was counted once. The chain uses TRBV27 and TRBJ2-5; D perhaps matches TRBD1 (6 bases). Trimming left V 5 bases short and J 4 bases short, with 14 bases between. This CDR3 has 14 amino acids. Germline assignment: CDR1 MNHEY and CDR2 SMNVEV (reference sequence). The CDR3 bases are TGTGCCAGCAGTCTGAGGACAGCGGTAGAGACCCAGTACTTC. This gives the protein CASSLRTAVETQYF.

Concerning this clone: With a far larger clone one base away, a read error is the likely cause. The rearrangement links TRBV2 to TRBJ2-2; 8 bases agree with TRBD1. CDR3 length: 17 residues. CDR1 is SNHLY, CDR2 FYNNEI, per germline. Germline trimming cut 7 bases from V and 6 bases from J; bases unmatched to any gene: 16. CDR3 sequence: CASKPHSDRGGAGELFF. The CDR3 DNA sequence: TGTGCCAGCAAACCCCATTCCGACAGGGGAGGTGCCGGGGAGCTGTTTTTT. Full variable domain (rest looked up from reference TRBV2 and TRBJ2-2): EPEVTQTPSHQVTQMGQEVILRCVPISNHLYFYWYRQILGQKVEFLVSFYNNEISEKSEIFDDQFSVERPDGSNFTLKIRSTKLEDSAMYFCASKPHSDRGGAGELFFGEGSRLTVL.

The chain carries TRBV27 and TRBJ2-3, with 8 bases identical to TRBD1. Germline V lookup: CDR1 MNHEY, CDR2 SMNVEV (reference sequence). This CDR3 has 16 residues. Trimming took 7 bases from V and 2 from J; bases not matched to a gene: 11. CDR3 sequence reads: CASTDRGPPHTDTQYF. DNA of the CDR3: TGTGCCAGCACCGACAGGGGTCCTCCTCACACAGATACGCAGTATTTT.

J is TRBJ2-5 and V is TRBV29-1; D might be TRBD2 (6 bases). This CDR3 comprises 13 residues. The germline V and J ends were trimmed by 5 bases and 4 bases, with 14 bases remaining between them. Germline V lookup: CDR1 SQVTM, CDR2 ANQGSEA. The CDR3 here is CSVSATRGETQYF. As DNA, the CDR3 is TGCAGCGTTTCAGCGACTAGAGGAGAGACCCAGTACTTC.

V usage is TRBV11-3 and J usage is TRBJ2-5; 9 bases are a match to TRBD1. The V gene's germline CDR1 is SGHNT and CDR2 YENEEA. This CDR3 spans 15 amino acids. V was clipped by 3 bases and J by 5 bases; unmatched bases: 7. CDR3 DNA sequence: TGTGCCAGCAGCTTGGTGACAGGGGGGAGGGAGACCCAGTACTTC. Translation gives CASSLVTGGRETQYF.

The V call is TRBV7-8, the J call TRBJ1-1; tentative D call: TRBD1 (6 bases). Germline values: CDR1 SGHVS, CDR2 FQNEAQ. V was cut by 2 bases and J by 6 bases, with 16 bases left in between. There are 15 residues in the CDR3. Here the CDR3 DNA reads TGTGCCAGCAGCTTACAGGGGATAGGGTTCGCTGAAGCTTTCTTT. Translating gives CASSLQGIGFAEAFF.

The rearrangement links TRBV7-3 to TRBJ1-6; 7 bases fit TRBD1. The CDR3 totals 16 residues. The germline gives CDR1 SGHTA, CDR2 FQGTGA. Trimming at V came to 5 bases and at J to 6 bases, leaving 10 bases not matched to a gene. The CDR3 spells CASSRTGLGGNSPLHF. The CDR3 DNA follows: TGTGCCAGCAGCAGGACAGGTCTAGGAGGTAATTCACCCCTCCACTTT.

The V gene is TRBV7-8, the J gene TRBJ2-7, with a possible D match to TRBD1 (5 bases). CDR3 size: 14 residues. V was pared by 1 base and J by 5 bases, with 12 bases between. Looked up from germline, CDR1 is SGHVS and CDR2 is FQNEAQ. The CDR3 region is CASSLVLSRDEQYF. CDR3 nucleotides: TGTGCCAGCAGCTTAGTTTTAAGCAGGGACGAGCAGTACTTC.

V usage is TRBV2 and J usage is TRBJ1-5; 7 positions match TRBD1. Trimming at V came to 5 bases and at J to 3 bases, leaving 4 bases not matched to a gene. The germline CDR1 and CDR2 sequences are SNHLY and FYNNEI. This CDR3 has 14 residues. The CDR3 loop reads CASSWDSPNQPQHF. CDR3 nucleotide sequence: TGTGCCAGCAGTTGGGACAGCCCCAATCAGCCCCAGCATTTT.

This clone was observed a handful of times. The rearrangement joins TRBV7-9 to TRBJ2-1; D is uncertain. Germline loops: CDR1 SEHNR, CDR2 FQNEAQ (reference sequence). There are 13 residues in the CDR3. Trimming left V 5 bases short and J 11 bases short, with 16 bases between. The CDR3 spells CASSPPLTPQQFF. Here the CDR3 DNA reads TGTGCCAGCAGCCCCCCACTGACTCCTCAGCAGTTCTTC.

The V call is TRBV18, the J call TRBJ2-3, with D perhaps TRBD2 (6 bases). V was cut by 6 bases and J by 5 bases, with 21 bases left in between. Per germline, CDR1 KGHSH and CDR2 LQKENI. There are 16 residues in the CDR3. The CDR3 region has the DNA TGTGCCAGCTCCCCGCGGAGGGCCGCGTTACAAGATACGCAGTATTTT. Its translation is CASSPRRAALQDTQYF.

The rearrangement uses TRBV28 and TRBJ1-4; D perhaps matches TRBD1 (5 bases). This CDR3 region has 15 residues. Germline values: CDR1 MDHEN, CDR2 SYDVKM. V dropped 5 bases and J dropped 8 bases, with 18 bases sitting between them. CDR3 nucleotides: TGTGCCAGCAGTCCCATGCGGGGGAAAGTGGAAAAACTGTTTTTT. Its translation: CASSPMRGKVEKLFF.

This clone was picked up a small number of times. The CDR3 bases are TGTGCCAGCAGCTTAACAACAGGGGCACGAGGCTACACCTTC. This gives the protein CASSLTTGARGYTF. The rearrangement joins TRBV7-2 to TRBJ1-2, with TRBD1 identical over 7 bases. J was trimmed by 8 bases and V by 2 bases; bases with no gene match: 8. Germline V gives CDR1 SGHTA, CDR2 FQGNSA. This CDR3 comprises 14 residues. Full variable domain (missing parts from reference TRBV7-2 and TRBJ1-2): GAGVSQSPSNKVTEKGKDVELRCDPISGHTALYWYRQSLGQGLEFLIYFQGNSAPDKSGLPSDRFSAERTGGSVSTLTIQRTQQEDSAVYLCASSLTTGARGYTFGSGTRLTVV.

V gene TRBV5-1 combines with J gene TRBJ1-4, with TRBD1 as a possible D gene (6 bases). CDR3 length: 14 residues. V was pared by 0 bases and J by 5 bases, with 8 bases between. From germline, CDR1 is SGHRS and CDR2 YFSETQ. The CDR3 reads CASSLGRGNEKLFF. The CDR3 nucleotides are TGCGCCAGCAGCTTGGGCAGGGGAAATGAAAAACTGTTTTTT.

The rearrangement uses TRBV19 and TRBJ1-2, with a weak D call TRBD1 (6 bases). Trimming removed 9 bases at V and 4 bases at J, with 12 bases between. Germline CDR1 and CDR2: LNHDA and SQIVND (reference sequence). The length of the CDR3 is 12 residues. The CDR3 DNA reads as TGTGCCAGCCGACAGGCGGGCTATGGCTACACCTTC. Translating it yields CASRQAGYGYTF.

For the CDR3, the DNA is TGTGCCAGTAGTATAGGTCCAGGGGTGAACACTGAAGCTTTCTTT. Encoded protein: CASSIGPGVNTEAFF. The V call is TRBV19, the J call TRBJ1-1; possible D gene TRBD1, 6 bases. Trimming pared 1 base from V and 0 bases from J, leaving 9 bases between. The V gene's germline CDR1 is LNHDA and CDR2 SQIVND (reference sequence). The CDR3 loop spans 15 amino acids.

The chain has TRBV7-9 and TRBJ1-5; TRBD1 matches 7 bases. After removal of 0 bases from V and 3 bases from J, the junction contained 2 bases not matched to a gene. Germline-derived CDR1 and CDR2 are SEHNR and FQNEAQ (reference sequence). The CDR3 covers 15 residues. The CDR3 coding sequence is TGTGCCAGCAGCTTAGCTGGGACAGACAATCAGCCCCAGCATTTT. Amino acids: CASSLAGTDNQPQHF.

J is TRBJ2-1 and V is TRBV19; maybe TRBD1 (5 bases). Trimming shortened V by 6 bases and J by 9 bases, and 12 bases separated the two germline ends. The CDR3 spans 12 residues. Looked up from germline, CDR1 is LNHDA and CDR2 is SQIVND (reference sequence). CDR3 nucleotides: TGTGCCAGTAGGGGGCTCCAGGGTGAGCAGTTCTTC. Translating it yields CASRGLQGEQFF.

The chain couples TRBV7-3 to TRBJ2-5; D is ambiguous. CDR1 and CDR2 from the germline V gene are SGHTA and FQGTGA. CDR3 length equals 13 residues. Trimming removed 0 bases from V and 4 bases from J, with 6 bases in between. In DNA form, the CDR3 reads TGTGCCAGCAGCTTAACGTTCTCAGAGACCCAGTACTTC. Its protein product is CASSLTFSETQYF. The whole variable domain, remainder taken from reference TRBV7-3 and TRBJ2-5, is GAGVSQTPSNKVTEKGKYVELRCDPISGHTALYWYRQSLGQGPEFLIYFQGTGAADDSGLPNDRFFAVRPEGSVSTLKIQRTERGDSAVYLCASSLTFSETQYFGPGTRLLVL.